Listed below are T cell receptor beta chains from one sample, sequenced in a study of T cells in Graves' hyperthyroidism and ophthalmopathy. TCRdb re-called the multiplex PCR reads through MiXCR, storing one row per CDR3 protein. The sample holds 700,000 to 950,000 distinct CDR3 sequences, about 35% seen once. The material sequenced was blood. The receptors shown here come from a middle-aged woman with Graves' hyperthyroidism. The CDR3 runs from the conserved cysteine through the conserved F or W. Each record gives: CDR3 protein, CDR3 DNA, V gene, CDR3 length, clone size, J gene, D gene. A D gene is named only where the DNA matches it firmly. Clone size is given for some rows only: seen once, a few or many times, or a class if the clone is expanded.

CASSVQASTEAFF,TGTGCCAGCAGTGTCCAGGCCAGCACTGAAGCTTTCTTT,TRBV10-3,13,-,TRBJ1-1,-
CASSSLRPWRRDTEAFF,TGTGCCAGCAGTTCTCTTAGACCCTGGAGGAGGGACACTGAAGCTTTCTTT,TRBV6-2/TRBV6-3,17,-,TRBJ1-1,-
CASSLQGQNSPLHF,TGTGCCAGCAGCTTACAGGGACAAAATTCACCCCTCCACTTT,TRBV7-8,14,many,TRBJ1-6,-
CASSFGRGGDTGELFF,TGTGCCAGCAGTTTTGGTCGGGGGGGCGACACCGGGGAGCTGTTTTTT,TRBV12-3/TRBV12-4,16,few,TRBJ2-2,TRBD2
CASSLRDSRIYEQYF,TGCGCCAGCAGCCTCCGGGACTCACGGATTTACGAGCAGTACTTC,TRBV5-1,15,-,TRBJ2-7,-
CASSVGQANEKLFF,TGTGCCAGCAGTGTGGGACAGGCGAATGAAAAACTGTTTTTT,TRBV2,14,few,TRBJ1-4,TRBD1
CASSLASGPSGYGYTF,TGTGCCAGCAGCTTAGCATCCGGACCGTCAGGCTATGGCTACACCTTC,TRBV7-2,16,-,TRBJ1-2,-
CASSPQGTRQGYTF,TGTGCCAGCAGCCCACAGGGGACTCGACAAGGCTACACCTTC,TRBV11-1,14,-,TRBJ1-2,TRBD1
CSVYTGPSRAFF,TGCAGCGTATACACAGGGCCCAGTCGAGCTTTCTTT,TRBV29-1,12,many,TRBJ1-1,-
CASIPGANTGELFF,TGTGCCAGCATACCGGGGGCCAACACCGGGGAGCTGTTTTTT,TRBV6-6,14,-,TRBJ2-2,-
CASSQRTGYWTGELFF,TGTGCCAGCAGCCAACGGACAGGGTATTGGACCGGGGAGCTGTTTTTT,TRBV14,16,-,TRBJ2-2,TRBD1
CASSQLGTGDGYTF,TGTGCCAGCAGCCAGCTCGGGACAGGGGACGGCTACACCTTC,TRBV7-9,14,many,TRBJ1-2,TRBD1
CASSLAVGAQGRGGPYF,TGTGCCAGCAGCTTAGCCGTCGGGGCACAGGGGCGAGGTGGACCGTACTTC,TRBV7-6,17,many,TRBJ2-5,TRBD1
CALGEPYEQYF,TGTGCCTTGGGAGAGCCCTACGAGCAGTACTTC,TRBV30,11,-,TRBJ2-7,-
CASSSAQAGEVYGYTF,TGTGCCAGCAGTTCAGCGCAGGCAGGGGAGGTCTATGGCTACACCTTC,TRBV12-3/TRBV12-4,16,many,TRBJ1-2,-
CASSLAKETQYF,TGTGCCAGCAGCTTAGCGAAAGAGACCCAGTACTTC,TRBV7-2,12,many,TRBJ2-5,-
CASSISTASYEQYF,TGTGCCAGCAGTATCTCGACAGCTTCCTACGAGCAGTACTTC,TRBV6-1,14,-,TRBJ2-7,-
CASSLDLFGDRGHGYTF,TGTGCCAGCAGCTTAGATCTATTCGGGGACAGGGGGCATGGCTACACCTTC,TRBV7-2,17,-,TRBJ1-2,TRBD1
CALRQTMNTEAFF,TGTGCCCTAAGACAGACGATGAACACTGAAGCTTTCTTT,TRBV6-2/TRBV6-3,13,-,TRBJ1-1,-
CASRPFGTGAAGELFF,TGTGCCAGCAGACCATTTGGGACAGGGGCGGCCGGGGAGCTGTTTTTT,TRBV27,16,few,TRBJ2-2,TRBD1
CASSLSGRGYTGEPFF,TGTGCCAGCAGCTTAAGTGGGCGGGGTTACACCGGGGAGCCGTTTTTT,TRBV7-8,16,few,TRBJ2-2,-
CASSLSENTEAFF,TGTGCCAGCAGCTTATCAGAGAACACTGAAGCTTTCTTT,TRBV5-1,13,many,TRBJ1-1,-
CATSRGGDKYSYEQYF,TGTGCCACCAGCCGGGGTGGGGACAAGTACTCCTACGAGCAGTACTTC,TRBV15,16,many,TRBJ2-7,-
CATGTGKGVTQYF,TGTGCCACCGGGACAGGGAAAGGGGTTACCCAGTACTTC,TRBV12-3/TRBV12-4,13,many,TRBJ2-5,TRBD1
CATSRGETGGPRNEQFF,TGTGCCACCAGCAGGGGTGAAACAGGGGGACCGCGTAATGAGCAGTTCTTC,TRBV15,17,-,TRBJ2-1,TRBD1
CASSVHLDRSQETQYF,TGTGCCAGCAGCGTCCACCTAGACAGGAGCCAAGAGACCCAGTACTTC,TRBV9,16,many,TRBJ2-5,-
CSSSPKTELPLHF,TGTTCCAGCAGCCCTAAGACAGAACTACCCCTCCACTTT,TRBV7-2,13,many,TRBJ1-6,-
CASSLEVAGVRETQYF,TGCGCCAGCAGCTTGGAGGTAGCGGGGGTAAGGGAGACCCAGTACTTC,TRBV5-1,16,few,TRBJ2-5,TRBD2
CASSPGQANTGANVLTF,TGTGCCAGCAGCCCGGGACAGGCAAACACTGGGGCCAACGTCCTGACTTTC,TRBV6-5,17,-,TRBJ2-6,TRBD1
CASIDAIEDYGYTF,TGTGCCAGCATAGACGCAATCGAAGACTATGGCTACACCTTC,TRBV6-4,14,-,TRBJ1-2,-